These 10 T cell receptor beta chains were all obtained from the same sample, sequenced in a study of shared clonotypes between healthy human individuals. Clones were sequenced by immunoSEQ multiplex PCR, and TCRdb holds only the in-frame ones, with some missing. Altogether around 2.3 million clones are present, nearly 97% being singletons, with the ten largest covering about 0.13%. Sequencing was performed on naive CD4+ T cells sorted from blood. The subset was: CD45RA+ positively selected. The origin of the receptors is a man younger than 35 in good health.

The V call is TRBV29-1, the J call TRBJ2-1; 7 nucleotides align to TRBD1. This CDR3 region has 11 residues. CDR1 and CDR2 from the germline V gene are SQVTM and ANQGSEA. Germline trimming cut 6 bases from V and 8 bases from J; bases unmatched to any gene: 4. Here the CDR3 reads CSVLGGDEQFF. DNA for the CDR3: TGCAGCGTCCTAGGGGGCGATGAGCAGTTCTTC.

Note on this clone: At one end, the junction sequence differs from germline, possibly due to a read error. This rearrangement joins TRBV7-2 to TRBJ2-2; 7 nucleotides agree with TRBD2. The V gene's germline CDR1 is SGHTA and CDR2 FQGNSA. The CDR3 is 15 residues long. In nucleotides, the CDR3 is TGTGCCAGCGGCTTCAGACTAGCCAACACCGGGGAGCTGTTTTTT. This gives the protein CASGFRLANTGELFF. The variable domain in full, with the rest retrieved from reference TRBV7-2 and TRBJ2-2, is GAGVSQSPSNKVTEKGKDVELRCDPISGHTALYWYRQSLGQGLEFLIYFQGNSAPDKSGLPSDRFSAERTGGSVSTLTIQRTQQEDSAVYLCASGFRLANTGELFFGEGSRLTVL.

The V and J genes are TRBV6-5 and TRBJ2-5; D gene uncertain. CDR3 length: 13 residues. Germline V gene lookup returns CDR1 MNHEY and CDR2 SVGAGI. V was pared by 6 bases and J by 2 bases, with 10 bases between. CDR3 nucleotides: TGTGCCAGCAGAAGAGGCAGGCAAGAGACCCAGTACTTC. Its translation is CASRRGRQETQYF.

V and J are TRBV7-2 and TRBJ2-3; unclear D gene. Looked up from germline, CDR1 is SGHTA and CDR2 is FQGNSA. Trimming removed 1 base at V and 0 bases at J, with 14 bases between. CDR3 size: 17 residues. The CDR3 reads CASSLVSRPGSTDTQYF. The DNA of the CDR3 is TGTGCCAGCAGCTTAGTAAGCCGGCCCGGGAGCACAGATACGCAGTATTTT.

The chain employs TRBV2 and TRBJ2-7; 8 bases map to TRBD1. Germline assignment: CDR1 SNHLY and CDR2 FYNNEI. The CDR3 sequence is 15 residues long. Losses at the gene ends were 5 bases for V and 2 bases for J; bases not matched to a gene: 8. The CDR3 sequence is CASSPNRGRTYEQYF. As DNA, the CDR3 is TGTGCCAGCAGTCCTAACAGGGGGAGAACCTACGAGCAGTACTTC. The variable domain in full, with the rest retrieved from reference TRBV2 and TRBJ2-7, is EPEVTQTPSHQVTQMGQEVILRCVPISNHLYFYWYRQILGQKVEFLVSFYNNEISEKSEIFDDQFSVERPDGSNFTLKIRSTKLEDSAMYFCASSPNRGRTYEQYFGPGTRLTVT.

The genes are TRBV9 and TRBJ2-7; D is undetermined. The CDR3 is made up of 14 amino acids. Trimming removed 3 bases at V and 0 bases at J, with 10 bases between. Per the germline V gene, CDR1 is SGDLS and CDR2 is YYNGEE. CDR3 residues: CASSAGTYSYEQYF. CDR3 in DNA: TGTGCCAGCAGCGCCGGTACTTACTCCTACGAGCAGTACTTC.

In its sample, this clone was seen once. The chain links TRBV10-3 to TRBJ1-5; no clear D. Trimming removed 4 bases from V and 7 bases from J, with 11 bases in between. This CDR3 spans 13 amino acids. CDR1 and CDR2 from the germline V gene are ENHRY and SYGVKD. Here the CDR3 DNA reads TGTGCCATCAGTGCCGGGGTTGGGCAGCCCCAGCATTTT. This translates into CAISAGVGQPQHF.

The V call is TRBV5-6, the J call TRBJ2-7; possibly TRBD2 for D (6 bases). V was shortened by 0 bases and J by 3 bases, with 7 bases between the two germline ends. Germline lookup yields CDR1 SGHDT and CDR2 YYEEEE. This CDR3 contains 13 residues. Written as DNA, the CDR3 is TGTGCCAGCAGCTTGGTGGGGGGCTACGAGCAGTACTTC. Encoded protein: CASSLVGGYEQYF.

The chain joins TRBV30 to TRBJ2-1; 11 bases match TRBD2. V dropped 0 bases and J dropped 0; count of bases not matched to a gene: 10. Germline V gene lookup returns CDR1 GTSNPN and CDR2 SVGIG (reference sequence). The length of the CDR3 is 19 residues. The CDR3 bases are TGTGCCTGGAGTGTACGGAGGACTAGCGGGCCTCGCTCCTACAATGAGCAGTTCTTC. Amino acid sequence: CAWSVRRTSGPRSYNEQFF.

The chain combines TRBV5-6 with TRBJ1-3, with no clear D. The V end lost 4 bases, the J end lost 8 bases, and 10 bases lay between the germline ends. Germline V gene lookup returns CDR1 SGHDT and CDR2 YYEEEE. The CDR3 is 12 residues long. CDR3 nucleotide sequence: TGTGCCAGCAGCCGGTCGAAAGACACCATATATTTT. Amino acids: CASSRSKDTIYF.